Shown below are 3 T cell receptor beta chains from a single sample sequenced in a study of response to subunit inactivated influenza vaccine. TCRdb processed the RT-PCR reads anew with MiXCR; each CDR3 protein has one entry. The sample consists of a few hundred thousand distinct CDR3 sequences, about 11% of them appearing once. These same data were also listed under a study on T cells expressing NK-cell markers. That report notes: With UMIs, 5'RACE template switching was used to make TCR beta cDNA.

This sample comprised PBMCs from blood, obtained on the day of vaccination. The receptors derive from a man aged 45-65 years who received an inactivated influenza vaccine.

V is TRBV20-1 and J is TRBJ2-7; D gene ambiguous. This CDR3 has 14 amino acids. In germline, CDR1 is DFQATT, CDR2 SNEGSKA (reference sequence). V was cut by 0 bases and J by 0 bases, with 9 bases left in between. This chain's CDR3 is CSARDSSTSYEQYF. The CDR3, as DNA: TGCAGTGCTAGAGATTCGAGCACCTCCTACGAGCAGTACTTC.

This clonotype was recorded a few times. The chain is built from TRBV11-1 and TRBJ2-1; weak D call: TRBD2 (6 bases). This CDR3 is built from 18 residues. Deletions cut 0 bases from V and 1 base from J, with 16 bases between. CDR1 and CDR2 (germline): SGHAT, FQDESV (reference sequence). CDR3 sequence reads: CASSLARGGDPSYNEQFF. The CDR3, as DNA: TGTGCCAGCAGCTTAGCGCGTGGCGGGGACCCTTCCTACAATGAGCAGTTCTTC.

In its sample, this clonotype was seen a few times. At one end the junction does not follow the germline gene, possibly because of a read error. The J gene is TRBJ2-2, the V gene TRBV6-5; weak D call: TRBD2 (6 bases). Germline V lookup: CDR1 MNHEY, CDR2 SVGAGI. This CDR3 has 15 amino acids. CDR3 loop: CASSYERANAGELFF. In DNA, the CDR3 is TGTGCCAGCAGTTATGAGCGGGCGAACGCCGGGGAGCTGTTTTTT.